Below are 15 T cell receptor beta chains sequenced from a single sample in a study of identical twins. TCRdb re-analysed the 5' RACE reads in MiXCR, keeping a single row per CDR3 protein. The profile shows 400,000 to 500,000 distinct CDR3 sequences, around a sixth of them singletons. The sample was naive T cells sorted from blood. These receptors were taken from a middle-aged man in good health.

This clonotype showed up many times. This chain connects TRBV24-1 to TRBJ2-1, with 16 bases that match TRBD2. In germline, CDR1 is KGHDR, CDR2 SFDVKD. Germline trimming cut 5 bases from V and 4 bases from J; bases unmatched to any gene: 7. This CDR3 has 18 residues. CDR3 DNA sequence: TGTGCCACCAGTGCCCTAGGGACTAGCGGGAGGGGATACAATGAGCAGTTCTTC. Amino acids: CATSALGTSGRGYNEQFF.

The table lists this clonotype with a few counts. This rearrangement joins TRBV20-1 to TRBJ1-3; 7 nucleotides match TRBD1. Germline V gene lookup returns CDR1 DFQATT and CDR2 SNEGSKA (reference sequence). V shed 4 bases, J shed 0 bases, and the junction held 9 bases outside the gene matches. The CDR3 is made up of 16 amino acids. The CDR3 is CSAMKQGRGSGNTIYF. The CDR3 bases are TGCAGTGCTATGAAACAGGGGCGAGGCTCTGGAAACACCATATATTTT.

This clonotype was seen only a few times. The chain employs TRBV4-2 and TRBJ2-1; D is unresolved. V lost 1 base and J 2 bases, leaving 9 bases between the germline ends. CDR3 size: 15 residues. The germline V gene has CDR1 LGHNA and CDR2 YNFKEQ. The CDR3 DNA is TGTGCCAGCAGCCAAGTCATAGGGACCTACAATGAGCAGTTCTTC. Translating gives CASSQVIGTYNEQFF.

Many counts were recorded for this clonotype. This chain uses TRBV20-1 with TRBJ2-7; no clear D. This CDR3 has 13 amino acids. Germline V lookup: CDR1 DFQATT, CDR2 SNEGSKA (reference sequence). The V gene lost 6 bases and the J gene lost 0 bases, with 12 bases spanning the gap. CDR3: CSAPASFSYEQYF. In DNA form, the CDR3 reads TGCAGTGCGCCGGCTAGTTTCTCCTACGAGCAGTACTTC.

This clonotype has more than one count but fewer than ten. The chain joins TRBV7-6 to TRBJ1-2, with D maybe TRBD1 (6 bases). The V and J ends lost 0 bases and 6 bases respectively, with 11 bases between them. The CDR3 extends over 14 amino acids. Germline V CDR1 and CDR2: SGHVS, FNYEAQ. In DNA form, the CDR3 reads TGTGCCAGCAGCTTAGCGAGGGGGGCGGATGGCTACACCTTC. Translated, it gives CASSLARGADGYTF. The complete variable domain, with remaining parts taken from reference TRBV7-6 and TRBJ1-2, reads GAGVSQSPRYKVTKRGQDVALRCDPISGHVSLYWYRQALGQGPEFLTYFNYEAQQDKSGLPNDRFSAERPEGSISTLTIQRTEQRDSAMYRCASSLARGADGYTFGSGTRLTVV.

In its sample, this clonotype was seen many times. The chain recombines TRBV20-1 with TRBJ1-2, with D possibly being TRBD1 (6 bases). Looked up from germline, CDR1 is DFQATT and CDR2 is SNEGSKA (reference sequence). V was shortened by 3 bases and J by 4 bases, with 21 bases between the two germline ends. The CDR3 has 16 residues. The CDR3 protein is CSARGDARTASYGYTF. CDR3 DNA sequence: TGCAGTGCTAGGGGGGACGCCCGGACAGCCAGCTATGGCTACACCTTC.

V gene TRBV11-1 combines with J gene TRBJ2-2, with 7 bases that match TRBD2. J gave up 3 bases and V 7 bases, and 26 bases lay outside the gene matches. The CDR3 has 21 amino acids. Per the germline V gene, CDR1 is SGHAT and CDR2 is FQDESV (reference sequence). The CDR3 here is CASNLPPSGGTPVPDTGELFF. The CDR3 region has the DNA TGTGCCAGCAACCTACCTCCTTCGGGGGGTACGCCGGTTCCGGACACCGGGGAGCTGTTTTTT.

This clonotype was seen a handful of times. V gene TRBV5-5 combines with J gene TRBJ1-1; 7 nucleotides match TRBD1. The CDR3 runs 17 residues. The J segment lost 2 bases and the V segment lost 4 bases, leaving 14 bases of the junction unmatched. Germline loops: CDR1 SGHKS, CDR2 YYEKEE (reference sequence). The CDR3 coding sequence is TGTGCCAGCAGCAGAAACGTCAGACAGGGATTAAACACTGAAGCTTTCTTT. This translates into CASSRNVRQGLNTEAFF.

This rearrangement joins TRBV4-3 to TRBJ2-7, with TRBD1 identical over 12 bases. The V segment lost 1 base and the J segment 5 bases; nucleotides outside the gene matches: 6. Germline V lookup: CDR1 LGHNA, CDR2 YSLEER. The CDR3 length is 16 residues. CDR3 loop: CASSQVWGQGANEQYF. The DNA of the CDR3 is TGCGCCAGCAGCCAAGTTTGGGGACAGGGGGCGAACGAGCAGTACTTC.

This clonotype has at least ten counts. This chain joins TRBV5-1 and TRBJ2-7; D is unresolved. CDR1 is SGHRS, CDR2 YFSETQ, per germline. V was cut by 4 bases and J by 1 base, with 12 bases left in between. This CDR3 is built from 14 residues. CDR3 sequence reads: CASSPGVASYEQYF. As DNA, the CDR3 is TGCGCCAGCAGCCCTGGGGTGGCTTCCTACGAGCAGTACTTC.

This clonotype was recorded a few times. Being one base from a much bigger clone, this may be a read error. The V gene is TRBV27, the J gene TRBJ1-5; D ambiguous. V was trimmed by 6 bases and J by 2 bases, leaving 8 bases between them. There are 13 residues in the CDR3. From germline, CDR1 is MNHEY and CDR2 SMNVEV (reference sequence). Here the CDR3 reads CASSWRGNQPQHF. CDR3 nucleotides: TGTGCCAGCAGCTGGAGGGGCAATCAGCCCCAGCATTTT.

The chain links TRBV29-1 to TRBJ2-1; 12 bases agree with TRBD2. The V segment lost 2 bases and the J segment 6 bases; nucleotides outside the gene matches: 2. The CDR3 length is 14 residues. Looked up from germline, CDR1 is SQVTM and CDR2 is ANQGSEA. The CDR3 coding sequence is TGCAGCGTTGAATCTAGCGGGAGGGCCAATGAGCAGTTCTTC. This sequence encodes CSVESSGRANEQFF.

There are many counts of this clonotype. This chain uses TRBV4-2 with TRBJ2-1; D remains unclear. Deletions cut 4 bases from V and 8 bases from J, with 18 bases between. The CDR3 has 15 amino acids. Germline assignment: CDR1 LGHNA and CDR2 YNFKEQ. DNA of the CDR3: TGTGCCAGCAGCCGAAGAGTAGGGAATTCGGATGAGCAGTTCTTC. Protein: CASSRRVGNSDEQFF.

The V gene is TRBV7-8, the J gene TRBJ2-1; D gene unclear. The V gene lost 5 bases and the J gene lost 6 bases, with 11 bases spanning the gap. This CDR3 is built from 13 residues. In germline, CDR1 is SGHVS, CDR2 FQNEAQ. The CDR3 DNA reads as TGTGCCAGCAGCATACGACACAGCAATGAGCAGTTCTTC. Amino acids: CASSIRHSNEQFF.

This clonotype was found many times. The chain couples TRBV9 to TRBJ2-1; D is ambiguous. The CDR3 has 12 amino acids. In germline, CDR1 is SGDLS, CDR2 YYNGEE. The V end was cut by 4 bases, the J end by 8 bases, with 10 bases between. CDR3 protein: CASSPLGDEQFF. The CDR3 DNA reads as TGTGCCAGCAGCCCTCTAGGAGATGAGCAGTTCTTC.